The rows below give T cell receptor beta chains drawn from one sample of a study of spatial heterogeneity in lung cancer. TCRdb re-derived calls from the 5' RACE reads in MiXCR, one entry per CDR3 protein. The data show fewer than 9,500 distinct CDR3 sequences, about a sixth seen once. Specimen: normal lung tissue next to the tumor, collected at surgery. These TCRs come from a male donor with early-stage non-small cell lung cancer. Both conserved end residues are part of each CDR3. The order of the fields is D gene, CDR3 length, J gene, V gene, clone size, CDR3 protein, CDR3 DNA. D genes are given only for firm matches. Part of the rows lack a size; the others show once, few, many or a class for expanded clones.

D: TRBD2; length: 19; J: TRBJ2-3; V: TRBV7-2; size: many; CDR3: CASSLAPAGGLARTDTQYF; DNA: TGTGCCAGCAGCTTAGCCCCAGCGGGGGGCCTAGCAAGAACAGATACGCAGTATTTT
D: NA; length: 15; J: TRBJ2-1; V: TRBV7-9; size: few; CDR3: CASTKGGSSYNEQFF; DNA: TGTGCCAGCACCAAAGGGGGAAGCTCCTACAATGAGCAGTTCTTC
D: NA; length: 12; J: TRBJ2-5; V: TRBV7-6; size: few; CDR3: CASSPKSATQYF; DNA: TGTGCCAGCAGCCCCAAGTCGGCGACCCAGTACTTC
D: TRBD1; length: 16; J: TRBJ2-6; V: TRBV6-2/TRBV6-3; size: many; CDR3: CASAWKGAQGANVLTF; DNA: TGTGCCAGCGCATGGAAGGGGGCGCAAGGGGCCAACGTCCTGACTTTC
D: NA; length: 13; J: TRBJ2-1; V: TRBV9; size: many; CDR3: CASSVMANNEQFF; DNA: TGTGCCAGCAGCGTAATGGCGAACAATGAGCAGTTCTTC
D: NA; length: 16; J: TRBJ2-7; V: TRBV6-5; size: NA; CDR3: CASSYSNPRGAYEQYF; DNA: TGTGCCAGCAGTTACTCGAATCCGCGGGGTGCCTACGAGCAGTACTTC
D: NA; length: 16; J: TRBJ2-3; V: TRBV7-6; size: many; CDR3: CASSSPGGTSTDTQYF; DNA: TGTGCCAGCAGCTCCCCGGGCGGTACTAGCACAGATACGCAGTATTTT
D: TRBD1; length: 16; J: TRBJ2-1; V: TRBV20-1; size: medium-sized; CDR3: CSARGQGELPNEEQFF; DNA: TGCAGTGCTAGAGGACAGGGAGAACTCCCCAATGAAGAGCAGTTCTTC
D: NA; length: 12; J: TRBJ2-3; V: TRBV12-3/TRBV12-4; size: many; CDR3: CASSPSRGTQYF; DNA: TGTGCCAGCAGTCCCAGCCGTGGTACGCAGTATTTT
D: TRBD1; length: 14; J: TRBJ1-1; V: TRBV5-1; size: few; CDR3: CASSEGTANTEAFF; DNA: TGCGCCAGCAGCGAGGGGACAGCGAACACTGAAGCTTTCTTT
D: TRBD2; length: 14; J: TRBJ2-1; V: TRBV6-1; size: NA; CDR3: CASSDTSGVNEQFF; DNA: TGTGCCAGCAGTGATACTAGCGGGGTAAATGAGCAGTTCTTC
D: TRBD1; length: 15; J: TRBJ2-2; V: TRBV7-9; size: many; CDR3: CASSSGDSYTGELFF; DNA: TGTGCCAGCAGCTCCGGGGACAGTTACACCGGGGAGCTGTTTTTT
D: NA; length: 14; J: TRBJ2-5; V: TRBV12-3/TRBV12-4; size: many; CDR3: CASSLRTVQETQYF; DNA: TGTGCCAGCAGTTTGCGGACAGTCCAAGAGACCCAGTACTTC
D: NA; length: 13; J: TRBJ1-4; V: TRBV4-3; size: many; CDR3: CASSQQTRMKLFF; DNA: TGCGCCAGCAGCCAACAGACGAGAATGAAACTGTTTTTT
D: NA; length: 12; J: TRBJ2-1; V: TRBV6-2/TRBV6-3; size: few; CDR3: CASSPRGTREFF; DNA: TGTGCCAGCAGTCCACGCGGGACCCGGGAGTTCTTC
D: TRBD1; length: 14; J: TRBJ2-7; V: TRBV7-2; size: many; CDR3: CASSSGTGTYEQYF; DNA: TGTGCCAGCAGCTCCGGGACAGGGACCTACGAGCAGTACTTC